This T cell receptor (beta chain) is drawn from a study of T-cell reconstitution after alpha-beta-depleted transplantation in children. Unique molecular identifiers were built into the TCRbeta library. TCRdb called the PCR reads again in MiXCR, with one record for every CDR3 protein. The profile covers hundreds of thousands of distinct CDR3 sequences, with around 13% appearing a single time and about 2% taken by the ten largest. On this clonotype itself: The antigen remains undetermined. A much more abundant neighbour one base away suggests this may be a read error.

Study-wide results and limits: About two months after transplant, alpha-beta T cells reportedly came from several hundred expanded graft clones.

The sequence was collected from a male patient younger than 18 who had a stem cell transplant for acute myeloid leukemia, so the T cells may come from the graft donor. Source: PBMCs, mostly from graft donor cells, taken 360 days after TCRalphabeta/CD19-depleted stem cell transplant.

The CDR3 here is CGSSLQGLAFSYEQYF. The CDR3, as DNA: TGCGGCAGCAGCCTCCAAGGGCTAGCTTTCTCCTACGAGCAGTACTTC. V and J are TRBV5-1 and TRBJ2-7, with a possible D match to TRBD2 (5 bases). The germline V gene encodes CDR1 SGHRS and CDR2 YFSETQ. This CDR3 spans 16 amino acids.